This T cell receptor (beta chain) was sequenced in a study of CD8 T cells in ankylosing spondylitis. Overall study findings and caveats: Reported data indicate significant enrichment of disease-linked clones within matched ankylosing spondylitis synovial fluid. Earlier reports found some motif variants in synovial fluid and blood in reactive arthritis. Ankylosing spondylitis blood appeared to carry a characteristic TCR beta motif of roughly eight highly homologous variants. Relatively scarce in peripheral blood, disease-linked clones were CD8+.

This clonotype was detected a few times. What it binds is not known. Molecular-barcoded quantitative 5'-RACE produced these TCR beta libraries. MiXCR, run by TCRdb on the 5' RACE reads, gives a single entry per CDR3 protein. Seen here are about 800,000 distinct CDR3 sequences, around 11% observed once, and the top ten hold about 0.49%. Deletions cut 4 bases from V and 2 bases from J, with 12 bases between. Germline CDR1 reads KGHSH; CDR2 reads LQKENI. The CDR3 extends over 15 amino acids. Input material: blood, either unsorted or a sorted T cell fraction (not recorded which). V and J are TRBV18 and TRBJ2-1; D is unclear. The TCR originated in a male donor with ankylosing spondylitis. Here the CDR3 DNA reads TGTGCCAGCTCACACGGACGTAACACCTACAATGAGCAGTTCTTC. This sequence encodes CASSHGRNTYNEQFF.